Listed here are 11 T cell receptor beta chains from one sample, sequenced in a study of cytomegalovirus exposure and HLA in healthy donors. Sequencing was performed with immunoSEQ multiplex PCR; in TCRdb, only in-frame clones are kept and a portion is missing. Here the sample spans 90,000 to 100,000 clones, 87% being singletons. The sequencing sample was made of PBMCs. All receptors derive from a man between 18 and 35 years old in good health and CMV-seropositive.

The rearrangement uses TRBV7-9 and TRBJ2-6; weak D call: TRBD1 (5 bases). Germline V lookup: CDR1 SEHNR, CDR2 FQNEAQ (reference sequence). V was shortened by 4 bases and J by 2 bases, with 9 bases between the two germline ends. This CDR3 spans 15 amino acids. CDR3 sequence: CASSSDSTGANVLTF. In nucleotides, the CDR3 is TGTGCCAGCAGCTCAGACAGTACTGGGGCCAACGTCCTGACTTTC.

The V gene is TRBV19, the J gene TRBJ2-1; TRBD2 matches at 7 bases. V dropped 7 bases and J dropped 1; count of bases not matched to a gene: 7. From germline, CDR1 is LNHDA and CDR2 SQIVND (reference sequence). The CDR3 runs to 15 residues. DNA for the CDR3: TGTGCCAGTACCACGGGGGGACGGTCCTACAATGAGCAGTTCTTC. Residues: CASTTGGRSYNEQFF.

In this sample, this clone turned up once. The chain uses TRBV7-2 and TRBJ2-3; D might be TRBD1 (7 bases). V was pared by 1 base and J by 3 bases, with 17 bases between. CDR3 size: 17 residues. The germline gives CDR1 SGHTA, CDR2 FQGNSA. CDR3 residues: CASSLGVGRGRTDTQYF. CDR3 nucleotides: TGTGCCAGCAGCTTAGGGGTGGGCAGGGGGAGGACAGATACGCAGTATTTT.

The chain recombines TRBV9 with TRBJ2-6; 7 nucleotides match TRBD1. V gave up 4 bases and J gave up 0 bases; unmatched junction bases: 4. Germline V gene sequence: CDR1 SGDLS, CDR2 YYNGEE. This CDR3 region has 16 residues. The CDR3: CASSLGQTSGANVLTF. CDR3 nucleotide sequence: TGTGCCAGCAGCCTGGGACAGACCTCTGGGGCCAACGTCCTGACTTTC.

This clone was observed once. The genes are TRBV7-2 and TRBJ2-1; 9 nucleotides match TRBD2. The CDR3 extends over 14 amino acids. Trimming at V came to 3 bases and at J to 8 bases, leaving 5 bases not matched to a gene. CDR1 is SGHTA, CDR2 FQGNSA, per germline. The CDR3 DNA sequence: TGTGCCAGCAGCTTCGGCGGGAGGGCGTATGAGCAGTTCTTC. It yields the protein CASSFGGRAYEQFF.

The CDR3 loop reads CASSIDSSEQYF. Written as DNA, the CDR3 is TGTGCCAGTAGTATAGATTCTTCCGAGCAGTACTTC. The V and J genes are TRBV19 and TRBJ2-7; no clear D. Per germline, CDR1 LNHDA and CDR2 SQIVND (reference sequence). CDR3 length equals 12 residues. The germline V and J ends were trimmed by 0 bases and 6 bases, with 6 bases remaining between them.

In nucleotides, the CDR3 is TGTGCCAGTAGTATCGGACAGGGCTTTAACTATGGCTACACCTTC. This codes for CASSIGQGFNYGYTF. This chain links TRBV19 with TRBJ1-2, with 8 bases lining up with TRBD1. CDR1 and CDR2 (germline): LNHDA, SQIVND (reference sequence). The J segment lost 1 base and the V segment lost 3 bases, leaving 4 bases of the junction unmatched. The CDR3 has 15 residues. The variable domain in full, completed from reference TRBV19 and TRBJ1-2, reads DGGITQSPKYLFRKEGQNVTLSCEQNLNHDAMYWYRQDPGQGLRLIYYSQIVNDFQKGDIAEGYSVSREKKESFPLTVTSAQKNPTAFYLCASSIGQGFNYGYTFGSGTRLTVV.

This rearrangement joins TRBV29-1 to TRBJ2-2, with D tentatively TRBD1 (6 bases). Germline assignment: CDR1 SQVTM and CDR2 ANQGSEA. Trimming removed 2 bases from V and 4 bases from J, with 14 bases in between. There are 15 residues in the CDR3. The CDR3 DNA sequence: TGCAGCGTTGAAACATTTACAGGGCCCACCGGGGAGCTGTTTTTT. It specifies CSVETFTGPTGELFF.

The gene calls are TRBV9 and TRBJ2-7; D is perhaps TRBD1 (6 bases). V lost 3 bases to trimming and J lost 1 base, with 11 bases between them. The CDR3 has 14 residues. Germline CDR1 is SGDLS and CDR2 is YYNGEE. CDR3 residues: CASSDGTSSYEQYF. The CDR3 DNA follows: TGTGCCAGCAGCGACGGGACATCGTCCTACGAGCAGTACTTC.

This clone was seen repeatedly, ten times or more. This chain joins TRBV7-2 and TRBJ1-5; weak D call: TRBD1 (5 bases). V gave up 5 bases and J gave up 5 bases, with 16 bases separating them. CDR1 SGHTA and CDR2 FQGNSA come from the germline V gene. The CDR3 covers 15 residues. CDR3 sequence reads: CASSLTFRVHQPQHF. CDR3 nucleotides: TGTGCCAGCAGCCTAACATTCAGGGTCCATCAGCCCCAGCATTTT.

This clone was observed once. The chain couples TRBV18 to TRBJ2-7; tentatively, D is TRBD1 (6 bases). This CDR3 region has 16 residues. Germline V gene data show CDR1 as KGHSH and CDR2 as LQKENI. Trimming shortened V by 5 bases and J by 2 bases, and 19 bases separated the two germline ends. This chain's CDR3 is CASSSLQGKRAYEQYF. The CDR3 bases are TGTGCCAGCTCATCTTTACAGGGAAAGAGGGCCTACGAGCAGTACTTC.